Each of the 10 T cell receptor beta chains below was sequenced from the same sample in a study of cytomegalovirus exposure and HLA in healthy donors. 13 Jbeta primers and 60 Vbeta primers were used for the PCR. The table came from immunoSEQ multiplex PCR; TCRdb's copy has only in-frame clones and leaves some out. The sample contains approximately 110,000 clones, about 70% of which appear only once. Sequencing was performed on PBMCs. The receptors here all came from a man aged 25 to 40 in good health and CMV-seropositive.

The chain is built from TRBV6-5 and TRBJ1-2; D perhaps matches TRBD1 (6 bases). The CDR3 runs to 15 residues. Germline CDR1 is MNHEY and CDR2 is SVGAGI. Between the trimmed V and J ends, which lost 5 bases and 4 bases, there was a span of 17 bases. CDR3 sequence reads: CASSPVIGQSYGYTF. CDR3 coding DNA: TGTGCCAGCAGTCCTGTGATTGGACAGAGCTATGGCTACACCTTC.

The table lists this clone with a count of one. This sequence joins TRBV19 and TRBJ1-5; possibly TRBD1 for D (5 bases). V was pared by 1 base and J by 5 bases, with 9 bases between. CDR3 length equals 14 residues. Germline CDR1 LNHDA, CDR2 SQIVND (reference sequence). This chain's CDR3 is CASSIGGADQPQHF. Here the CDR3 DNA reads TGTGCCAGTAGTATAGGGGGCGCGGATCAGCCCCAGCATTTT.

This clone was counted a few times. The CDR3 DNA is TGTGCCAGCAGCGTGGGCCAGGGCGACTATGGCTACACCTTC. This sequence encodes CASSVGQGDYGYTF. V and J are TRBV9 and TRBJ1-2, with D tentatively TRBD1 (5 bases). The CDR3 covers 14 residues. CDR1 SGDLS and CDR2 YYNGEE come from the germline V gene. Trimming pared 2 bases from V and 3 bases from J, leaving 11 bases between.

The genes are TRBV4-1 and TRBJ2-1; weak D call: TRBD2 (5 bases). Germline values: CDR1 MGHRA, CDR2 YSYEKL. V gave up 1 base and J gave up 2 bases, with 12 bases separating them. The CDR3 extends over 16 amino acids. The CDR3 sequence: CASSQGSGYTYNEQFF. Here the CDR3 DNA reads TGCGCCAGCAGCCAAGGGTCGGGGTATACCTACAATGAGCAGTTCTTC.

The CDR3 is CSVGQGRNTGELFF. For the CDR3, the DNA is TGCAGCGTCGGACAGGGGAGGAACACCGGGGAGCTGTTTTTT. The rearrangement links TRBV29-1 to TRBJ2-2, with 9 bases identical to TRBD1. The V gene end was trimmed by 6 bases and the J gene end by 1 base; junction bases not matched to a gene: 3. The germline V gene encodes CDR1 SQVTM and CDR2 ANQGSEA. This CDR3 is built from 14 residues.

This clone was counted between two and nine times. The CDR3 DNA is TGTGCCAGCAGCTTAGGTCTCGAGGCAGGGGGTCCAAACACTGAAGCTTTCTTT. Its translation: CASSLGLEAGGPNTEAFF. The chain recombines TRBV13 with TRBJ1-1; 7 nucleotides match TRBD1. Germline CDR1 PRHDT, CDR2 FYEKMQ (reference sequence). The V segment lost 0 bases and the J segment 2 bases; nucleotides outside the gene matches: 12. The CDR3 covers 18 residues.

This clone has a single count. The chain recombines TRBV2 with TRBJ2-7; 7 positions agree with TRBD1. V lost 4 bases and J lost 6; bases outside the gene matches: 9. Germline lookup yields CDR1 SNHLY and CDR2 FYNNEI. The CDR3 has 14 residues. CDR3 DNA sequence: TGTGCCAGCAGTGTAAGGACAGGAGTCTCCGAGCAGTACGTC. Amino acids: CASSVRTGVSEQYV.

This clone was counted a few times. The V call is TRBV4-2, the J call TRBJ1-2; 11 positions agree with TRBD1. Germline CDR1 and CDR2: LGHNA and YNFKEQ. This CDR3 region has 19 residues. The ends lost 4 bases at V and 4 bases at J; junction bases unmatched: 17. The CDR3 loop is CASSPAEDRGPGGGYGYTF. The CDR3 bases are TGTGCCAGCAGCCCCGCCGAGGACAGGGGGCCGGGTGGGGGCTATGGCTACACCTTC.

This clone was detected only a few times. The CDR3 sequence: CASSLAGGITDTQYF. The CDR3 DNA sequence: TGTGCCAGCAGCTTAGCGGGAGGGATCACAGATACGCAGTATTTT. The chain is built from TRBV7-2 and TRBJ2-3, with TRBD2 matching over 7 bases. Looked up from germline, CDR1 is SGHTA and CDR2 is FQGNSA. CDR3 length: 15 residues. J lost 2 bases, V lost 0 bases, and 2 bases had no gene match.

V and J are TRBV11-2 and TRBJ2-1; perhaps TRBD1 as D (6 bases). The CDR3 totals 15 residues. Germline CDR1 is SGHAT and CDR2 is FQNNGV. Deletions cut 5 bases from V and 10 bases from J, with 21 bases between. The CDR3 loop is CASSLVGGPGYEQFF. CDR3 nucleotide sequence: TGTGCCAGCAGCCTGGTTGGGGGCCCGGGGTACGAGCAGTTCTTC.